What follows are 3 T cell receptor beta chains derived from one specimen sequenced in a study of T cells after posttransplantation cyclophosphamide (dated by TCRdb to between 2015 and 2016). Library method: the immunoSEQ multiplex PCR assay. TCRdb mirrors the immuneACCESS table, restricted to in-frame sequences. Some clones are absent from its copies; in checked studies, under half trace to an unresolved V gene, and the reason for the others is unknown. For this sample there are about 66,000 clones; 85% to 95% appear just once. The ten biggest clones cover about 3% of the sample. The sequenced sample consisted of PBMCs. Every receptor here comes from a woman in her twenties or thirties in good health and a related stem cell transplant donor.

The chain links TRBV29-1 to TRBJ2-1; D unclear. The CDR3 is made up of 13 amino acids. V shed 2 bases and J shed 7 bases, with 12 bases lying between them. Germline values: CDR1 SQVTM, CDR2 ANQGSEA. The CDR3: CSVEQRVKNEQFF. The CDR3 DNA is TGCAGCGTTGAACAAAGGGTAAAGAATGAGCAGTTCTTC.

The chain combines TRBV13 with TRBJ2-1; tentative D call: TRBD2 (6 bases). Germline values: CDR1 PRHDT, CDR2 FYEKMQ (reference sequence). V gave up 4 bases and J gave up 1 base, with 14 bases separating them. The CDR3 runs 16 residues. As DNA, the CDR3 is TGTGCCAGCAGCTCCTCGCGACTAGTTTCCTACAATGAGCAGTTCTTC. Its protein product is CASSSSRLVSYNEQFF.

This chain's CDR3 is CASSPFQQGYGYTF. For the CDR3, the DNA is TGTGCCAGCAGTCCATTTCAACAGGGCTATGGCTACACCTTC. This chain links TRBV27 with TRBJ1-2; D perhaps matches TRBD1 (6 bases). This CDR3 comprises 14 residues. Germline V CDR1 and CDR2: MNHEY, SMNVEV (reference sequence). V was cut by 5 bases and J by 4 bases, with 14 bases left in between.